The present T cell receptor (beta chain) was sequenced within a study of CD8 T cells in Susac syndrome. The diagnostic criteria for definite or probable disease, as recently defined, were met by the patients with Susac syndrome. Random hexamers were used to reverse transcribe an amount of roughly 0.5 to 1 ug RNA. A single record per CDR3 protein comes from TCRdb applying MiXCR to the immunoSEQ multiplex PCR reads. The sample includes tens of thousands of distinct CDR3 sequences, around 94% seen only once; the top ten take around 0.33%. A single count supports this clonotype. V was clipped by 3 bases and J by 0 bases, with 16 bases between them. The CDR3 covers 16 residues. CDR1 is DFQATT and CDR2 is SNEGSKA in the germline V gene (reference sequence).

The TCR comes from a human donor with Susac syndrome. V is TRBV20-1 and J is TRBJ2-3, with D perhaps TRBD2 (5 bases). Sequences were obtained from CD4+ T cells from PBMCs. The CDR3 coding sequence is TGCAGTGCTAGGAGCAACGAGGGCTCTAGCACAGATACGCAGTATTTT. This codes for CSARSNEGSSTDTQYF.